The 22 T cell receptor beta chains reported below all come from one sample, sequenced in a study of cytomegalovirus exposure and HLA in healthy donors. Generated by immunoSEQ multiplex PCR, the TCRdb table keeps only in-frame clones and is missing some. The table has fewer than 250,000 clones, around 90% seen once; the top ten hold about 2%. Sample: PBMCs. These receptors came from a woman between 18 and 29 years old in good health and CMV-seropositive.

The chain recombines TRBV7-6 with TRBJ2-7; TRBD2 aligns across 9 bases. V dropped 1 base and J dropped 7; count of bases not matched to a gene: 2. The germline V gene encodes CDR1 SGHVS and CDR2 FNYEAQ. This CDR3 has 13 amino acids. CDR3 protein: CASSLVLAGEQYF. CDR3 bases: TGTGCCAGCAGCTTAGTGCTAGCGGGAGAGCAGTACTTC.

The chain has TRBV6-5 and TRBJ1-5; D remains unclear. Germline V CDR1 and CDR2: MNHEY, SVGAGI. The CDR3 totals 14 residues. V was shortened by 10 bases and J by 4 bases, with 17 bases between the two germline ends. The DNA of the CDR3 is TGTGCCACCCGATTAACTTACCGAAATCAGCCCCAGCATTTT. This gives the protein CATRLTYRNQPQHF.

V usage is TRBV23-1 and J usage is TRBJ1-1, with 7 bases identical to TRBD1. TRBV23-1 has ORF status, its function being uncertain. Germline trimming cut 0 bases from V and 3 bases from J; bases unmatched to any gene: 10. The CDR3 length is 17 residues. CDR3 protein: CASSQSTGILMDTEAFF. The DNA of the CDR3 is TGCGCCAGCAGTCAATCGACAGGGATTTTAATGGACACTGAAGCTTTCTTT.

In regard to this clone: The sample carries other DNA sequences with the same CDR3. The chain joins TRBV5-1 to TRBJ2-7; 8 nucleotides line up with TRBD2. J was trimmed by 3 bases and V by 3 bases; bases with no gene match: 5. Germline CDR1 and CDR2: SGHRS and YFSETQ. The CDR3 is 14 amino acids. CDR3: CASSSTGGIYEQYF. The CDR3 DNA is TGCGCCAGCAGCTCCACGGGAGGGATCTACGAGCAGTACTTC.

The chain is built from TRBV5-4 and TRBJ2-5; TRBD2 aligns across 10 bases. This CDR3 has 14 amino acids. Germline CDR1 reads SGHNT; CDR2 reads YYREEE (reference sequence). The J segment lost 5 bases and the V segment lost 4 bases, leaving 5 bases of the junction unmatched. The CDR3 coding sequence is TGTGCCAGCAGCCCCGGGACTAGCGAGGAGACCCAGTACTTC. Protein: CASSPGTSEETQYF.

V and J are TRBV6-1 and TRBJ2-7; 9 nucleotides align to TRBD2. This CDR3 is built from 14 residues. Germline lookup yields CDR1 MNHNS and CDR2 SASEGT. V trimming: 6 bases; J trimming: 5 bases; junction bases outside the gene matches: 8. Here the CDR3 reads CASSLAGILDEQYF. The CDR3 bases are TGTGCCAGCAGCCTAGCGGGAATTCTTGACGAGCAGTACTTC.

The chain has TRBV28 and TRBJ2-5; TRBD1 matches at 7 bases. The CDR3 is made up of 13 amino acids. The germline V gene encodes CDR1 MDHEN and CDR2 SYDVKM. J was trimmed by 4 bases and V by 10 bases; bases with no gene match: 9. CDR3 bases: TGTGCCATAGTCGGACAGGTTGGAGAGACCCAGTACTTC. This encodes CAIVGQVGETQYF.

This clone is a singleton in its sample. This rearrangement joins TRBV4-2 to TRBJ1-2, with TRBD1 as a possible D gene (6 bases). Trimming cost V 1 base and J 5 bases, with 23 bases left between them. The CDR3 sequence is 18 residues long. Germline CDR1 LGHNA, CDR2 YNFKEQ. CDR3 residues: CASSQAITKQGEGYGYTF. The CDR3 nucleotides are TGTGCCAGCAGCCAAGCTATAACCAAACAGGGCGAAGGGTATGGCTACACCTTC.

This clone turned up a few times. The chain has TRBV5-1 and TRBJ2-7, with 8 nucleotides matching TRBD1. The CDR3 contains 12 residues. J was trimmed by 6 bases and V by 4 bases; bases with no gene match: 3. Germline V gene data show CDR1 as SGHRS and CDR2 as YFSETQ. The CDR3 here is CASSPDRAEQYF. CDR3 in DNA: TGCGCCAGCAGCCCGGACAGGGCCGAGCAGTACTTC.

This sequence joins TRBV5-1 and TRBJ1-1, with a weak D call TRBD1 (5 bases). Germline CDR1 reads SGHRS; CDR2 reads YFSETQ. V was pared by 0 bases and J by 0 bases, with 12 bases between. The CDR3 spans 16 residues. The chain's CDR3 is CASSLDRGGMNTEAFF. DNA for the CDR3: TGCGCCAGCAGCTTGGATCGGGGGGGTATGAACACTGAAGCTTTCTTT. Supplemented by reference TRBV5-1 and TRBJ1-1, the full variable domain reads KAGVTQTPRYLIKTRGQQVTLSCSPISGHRSVSWYQQTPGQGLQFLFEYFSETQRNKGNFPGRFSGRQFSNSRSEMNVSTLELGDSALYLCASSLDRGGMNTEAFFGQGTRLTVV.

The rearrangement uses TRBV28 and TRBJ1-1; maybe TRBD1 (6 bases). This CDR3 has 14 residues. The germline V and J ends were trimmed by 5 bases and 0 bases, with 10 bases remaining between them. Germline V gene sequence: CDR1 MDHEN, CDR2 SYDVKM. CDR3 loop: CASSPGQLNTEAFF. CDR3 nucleotide sequence: TGTGCCAGCAGTCCTGGACAGTTGAACACTGAAGCTTTCTTT.

The chain recombines TRBV5-6 with TRBJ2-5, with 8 bases that match TRBD2. Germline V CDR1 and CDR2: SGHDT, YYEEEE. With 2 bases clipped from V and 3 bases from J, the junction kept 6 bases outside the gene matches. The length of the CDR3 is 15 residues. Here the CDR3 DNA reads TGTGCCAGCAGCTTAACTACTAGCGGAGAAGAGACCCAGTACTTC. Its translation is CASSLTTSGEETQYF.

The chain has TRBV5-6 and TRBJ2-3; D gene unclear. The CDR3 runs 14 residues. Trimming took 0 bases from V and 4 from J, leaving 9 bases between them. Germline values: CDR1 SGHDT, CDR2 YYEEEE. The CDR3 here is CASSLGSDPDTQYF. The CDR3 bases are TGTGCCAGCAGCTTGGGGAGCGACCCAGATACGCAGTATTTT.

This rearrangement joins TRBV28 to TRBJ2-7; 8 bases are shared with TRBD1. Losses at the gene ends were 5 bases for V and 6 bases for J; bases not matched to a gene: 9. CDR3 length: 14 residues. The germline V gene encodes CDR1 MDHEN and CDR2 SYDVKM. Here the CDR3 reads CASSPTDRAGEQYF. The CDR3 DNA is TGTGCCAGCAGTCCGACGGACAGGGCGGGCGAGCAGTACTTC.

This chain connects TRBV29-1 to TRBJ2-1; D perhaps matches TRBD1 (6 bases). CDR1 is SQVTM, CDR2 ANQGSEA, per germline. This CDR3 spans 10 amino acids. The V gene lost 6 bases and the J gene lost 7 bases, with 7 bases spanning the gap. The DNA for the CDR3 is TGCAGCGTGGGGACAAATGAGCAGTTCTTC. Protein product: CSVGTNEQFF.

This CDR3 reads CASRLGEGLATEAFF. In nucleotides, the CDR3 is TGTGCAAGTCGCTTAGGAGAGGGTTTGGCCACTGAAGCTTTCTTT. The chain recombines TRBV12-2 with TRBJ1-1. TRBV12-2 is given as a pseudogene. The CDR3 is 15 residues long.

This chain joins TRBV7-9 and TRBJ1-1, with D possibly matching TRBD1 (6 bases). With 5 bases removed from V and 1 base from J, the gap between germline ends came to 14 bases. Germline V gene sequence: CDR1 SEHNR, CDR2 FQNEAQ (reference sequence). CDR3 length: 15 residues. CDR3 in amino acids: CASSHNRVGNTEAFF. In DNA, the CDR3 is TGTGCCAGCAGCCACAACAGGGTCGGGAACACTGAAGCTTTCTTT. Full variable domain (remainder filled in from reference TRBV7-9 and TRBJ1-1): DTGVSQNPRHKITKRGQNVTFRCDPISEHNRLYWYRQTLGQGPEFLTYFQNEAQLEKSRLLSDRFSAERPKGSFSTLEIQRTEQGDSAMYLCASSHNRVGNTEAFFGQGTRLTVV.

This chain joins TRBV28 and TRBJ1-4; D is undetermined. The CDR3 extends over 11 amino acids. V was cut by 6 bases and J by 7 bases, with 6 bases left in between. Looked up from germline, CDR1 is MDHEN and CDR2 is SYDVKM. The CDR3 DNA reads TGTGCCAGCAGCCCCGGTGAAAAACTGTTTTTT. Residues: CASSPGEKLFF.

This sequence joins TRBV28 and TRBJ1-5; no definite D call. V was shortened by 8 bases and J by 4 bases, with 15 bases between the two germline ends. Germline V gives CDR1 MDHEN, CDR2 SYDVKM. The length of the CDR3 is 14 residues. The CDR3 protein is CASQPREINQPQHF. The CDR3 region has the DNA TGTGCCAGCCAACCCCGGGAAATTAATCAGCCCCAGCATTTT.

V is TRBV28 and J is TRBJ1-1; TRBD1 aligns across 9 bases. The CDR3 runs to 20 residues. CDR1 MDHEN and CDR2 SYDVKM come from the germline V gene. V shed 5 bases and J 4 bases; nucleotides not matched to a gene: 23. The CDR3 DNA follows: TGTGCCAGCAGTCACCGCGGACAGGGGCGCAGATGGGGAATAGGCACTGAAGCTTTCTTT. Its protein is CASSHRGQGRRWGIGTEAFF. Filled out from reference TRBV28 and TRBJ1-1, the complete variable domain reads DVKVTQSSRYLVKRTGEKVFLECVQDMDHENMFWYRQDPGLGLRLIYFSYDVKMKEKGDIPEGYSVSREKKERFSLILESASTNQTSMYLCASSHRGQGRRWGIGTEAFFGQGTRLTVV.

In this sample, this clone turned up a few times. The rearrangement uses TRBV5-8 and TRBJ1-2; tentative D call: TRBD1 (6 bases). Trimming cost V 2 bases and J 2 bases, with 10 bases left between them. The length of the CDR3 is 14 residues. The V gene's germline CDR1 is SGHTS and CDR2 YDEGEE. The CDR3 here is CASSFTGFNYGYTF. The CDR3 bases are TGTGCCAGCAGCTTCACAGGGTTCAACTATGGCTACACCTTC.

This rearrangement joins TRBV19 to TRBJ1-2; D is perhaps TRBD1 (5 bases). This CDR3 is built from 13 residues. Germline-derived CDR1 and CDR2 are LNHDA and SQIVND (reference sequence). V dropped 3 bases and J dropped 6 bases, with 11 bases sitting between them. CDR3 in DNA: TGTGCCAGTAGTATGGGCAGGGAAGATGGCTACACCTTC. Translated: CASSMGREDGYTF.